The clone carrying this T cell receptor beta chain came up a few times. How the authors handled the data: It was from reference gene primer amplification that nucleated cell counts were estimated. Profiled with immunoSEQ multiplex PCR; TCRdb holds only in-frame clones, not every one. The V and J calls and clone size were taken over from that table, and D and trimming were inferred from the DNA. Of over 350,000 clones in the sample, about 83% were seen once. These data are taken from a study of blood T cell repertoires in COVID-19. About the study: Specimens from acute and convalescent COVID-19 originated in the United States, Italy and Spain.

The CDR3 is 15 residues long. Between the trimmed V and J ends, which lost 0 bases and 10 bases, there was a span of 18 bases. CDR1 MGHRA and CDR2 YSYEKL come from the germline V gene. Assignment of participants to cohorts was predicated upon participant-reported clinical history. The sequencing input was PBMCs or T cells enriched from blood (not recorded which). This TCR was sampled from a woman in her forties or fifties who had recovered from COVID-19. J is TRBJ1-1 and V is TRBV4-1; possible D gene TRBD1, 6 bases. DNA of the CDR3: TGCGCCAGCAGCCAAGACGCGGAAAAGGGGGTCAGAGCTTTCTTT. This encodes CASSQDAEKGVRAFF.